This TCR beta chain is from a study of T cell clones after liver transplantation. This CDR3 spans 14 amino acids. CDR1 and CDR2 from the germline V gene are SQVTM and ANQGSEA. The V end was cut by 3 bases, the J end by 5 bases, with 16 bases between. This table comes from immunoSEQ multiplex PCR, and its TCRdb copy is limited to in-frame clones, with some not included. The table shows about 51,000 clones, with 86% occurring only once. Material: CD8+ T cells from blood, obtained 12 months after liver transplant. This chain links TRBV29-1 with TRBJ2-5, with D possibly being TRBD2 (5 bases). The receptor was isolated from a human patient who received a liver transplant. Some T cells may be the graft donor's. The CDR3 DNA sequence: TGCAGCGTTGAGATAGCGTTGGAGGTGGAGACCCAGTACTTC. Its translation: CSVEIALEVETQYF.